This T cell receptor beta chain was profiled in a study of beta chain features in type 1 diabetes. Findings of the study overall: In all four CD4+ subsets, TCRB CDR3 length was significantly, moderately reduced in type 1 diabetes.

The germline CDR1 and CDR2 sequences are MDHEN and SYDVKM. This CDR3 has 16 residues. The germline V and J ends were trimmed by 3 bases and 6 bases, with 17 bases remaining between them. All of the isolated RNA was reverse transcribed, so expressed TCRB transcripts were sequenced. Mean read depth for naive, central memory and regulatory T cell samples was 3.5 million or so reads. The assay was immunoSEQ multiplex PCR, and TCRdb's table has in-frame clones only and misses some. This table has 400,000 or so clones, over 9% appearing once. Concerning this clone itself: Antigen: not known.

Averaging approximately 120 mL, one heparinised blood draw came from each individual donor. Sequenced sample: central memory CD4+ T cells from blood. V and J are TRBV28 and TRBJ2-2; D unresolved. This receptor was obtained from a man aged 25-45 years with type 1 diabetes. CDR3 sequence reads: CASSLPPGSEAGELFF. The CDR3 DNA is TGTGCCAGCAGTTTGCCGCCGGGTTCAGAGGCCGGGGAGCTGTTTTTT. Together with reference TRBV28 and TRBJ2-2, the CDR3 gives the full variable domain: DVKVTQSSRYLVKRTGEKVFLECVQDMDHENMFWYRQDPGLGLRLIYFSYDVKMKEKGDIPEGYSVSREKKERFSLILESASTNQTSMYLCASSLPPGSEAGELFFGEGSRLTVL.